Below, one T cell receptor beta chain is given with its context. The protocol was immunoSEQ multiplex PCR, while the TCRdb copy is restricted to in-frame clones and leaves out a portion. The data show roughly 54,000 clones, 84% seen once. The data stem from a study of OX40 agonist ivuxolimab in advanced cancers. The TCR was taken from an adult with an advanced solid tumor such as melanoma, head and neck, liver or kidney cancer. Sequencing was performed on CD4+ or CD8+ T cells sorted from blood, taken in a trial of the OX40 agonist ivuxolimab.

The CDR3 reads CASSLTGRNTIYF. CDR3 nucleotides: TGTGCCAGCAGCTTGACAGGGAGAAACACCATATATTTT. The chain carries TRBV7-2 and TRBJ1-3, with 7 bases identical to TRBD1. The junction had 1 base not matched to a gene; V was cut back by 3 bases and J by 5 bases. This CDR3 comprises 13 residues. Germline CDR1 and CDR2: SGHTA and FQGNSA.